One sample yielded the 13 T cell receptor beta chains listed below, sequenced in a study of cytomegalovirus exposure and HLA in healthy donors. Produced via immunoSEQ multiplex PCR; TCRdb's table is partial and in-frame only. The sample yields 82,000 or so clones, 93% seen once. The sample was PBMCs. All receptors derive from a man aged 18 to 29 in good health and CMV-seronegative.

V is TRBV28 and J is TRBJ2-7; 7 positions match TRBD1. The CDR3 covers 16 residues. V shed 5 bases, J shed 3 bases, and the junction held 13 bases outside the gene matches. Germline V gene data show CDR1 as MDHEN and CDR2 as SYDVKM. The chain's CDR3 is CASSPDPGQPNYEQYF. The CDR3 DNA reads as TGTGCCAGCAGTCCTGATCCGGGACAGCCGAACTACGAGCAGTACTTC.

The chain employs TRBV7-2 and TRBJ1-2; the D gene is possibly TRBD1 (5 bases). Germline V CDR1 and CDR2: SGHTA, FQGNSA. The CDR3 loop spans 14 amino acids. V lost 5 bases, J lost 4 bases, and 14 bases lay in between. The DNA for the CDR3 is TGTGCCAGCAGCGCTCCCGGCAGGGTCTATGGCTACACCTTC. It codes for CASSAPGRVYGYTF. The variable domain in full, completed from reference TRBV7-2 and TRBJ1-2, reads GAGVSQSPSNKVTEKGKDVELRCDPISGHTALYWYRQSLGQGLEFLIYFQGNSAPDKSGLPSDRFSAERTGGSVSTLTIQRTQQEDSAVYLCASSAPGRVYGYTFGSGTRLTVV.

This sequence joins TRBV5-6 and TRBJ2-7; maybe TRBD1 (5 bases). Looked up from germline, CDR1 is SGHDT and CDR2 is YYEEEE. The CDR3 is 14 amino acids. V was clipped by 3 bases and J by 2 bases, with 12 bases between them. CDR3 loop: CASSWGAEAYEQYF. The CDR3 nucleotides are TGTGCCAGCAGCTGGGGCGCCGAGGCCTACGAGCAGTACTTC.

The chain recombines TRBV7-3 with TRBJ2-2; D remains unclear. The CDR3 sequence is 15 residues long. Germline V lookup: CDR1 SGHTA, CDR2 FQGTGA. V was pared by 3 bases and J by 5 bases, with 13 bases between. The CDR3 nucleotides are TGTGCCAGCAGCTTGGTGGCAGTTCAGACCGGGGAGCTGTTTTTT. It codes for CASSLVAVQTGELFF.

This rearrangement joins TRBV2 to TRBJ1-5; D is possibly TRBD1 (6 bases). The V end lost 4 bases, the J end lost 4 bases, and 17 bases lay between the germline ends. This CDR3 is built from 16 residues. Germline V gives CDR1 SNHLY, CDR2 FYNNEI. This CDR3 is CASSGAGTPRNQPQHF. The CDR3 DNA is TGTGCCAGCAGTGGGGCAGGGACACCCCGAAATCAGCCCCAGCATTTT.

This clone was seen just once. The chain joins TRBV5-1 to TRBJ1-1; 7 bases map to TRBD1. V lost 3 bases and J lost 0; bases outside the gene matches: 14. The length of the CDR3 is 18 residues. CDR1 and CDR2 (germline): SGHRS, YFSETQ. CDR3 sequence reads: CASSSSTGDFLLNTEAFF. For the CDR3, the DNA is TGCGCCAGCAGCTCGTCCACAGGGGATTTTCTATTGAACACTGAAGCTTTCTTT.

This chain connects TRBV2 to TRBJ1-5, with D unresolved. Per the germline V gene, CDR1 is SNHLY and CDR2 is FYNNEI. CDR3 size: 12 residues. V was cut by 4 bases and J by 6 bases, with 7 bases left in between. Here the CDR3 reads CASSGSGQPQHF. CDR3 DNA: TGTGCCAGCAGTGGTTCAGGTCAGCCCCAGCATTTT.

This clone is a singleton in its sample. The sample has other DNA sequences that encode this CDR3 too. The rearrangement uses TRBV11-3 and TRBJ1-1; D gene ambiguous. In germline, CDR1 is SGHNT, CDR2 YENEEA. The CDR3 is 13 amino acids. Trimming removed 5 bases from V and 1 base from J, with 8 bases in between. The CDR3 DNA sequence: TGTGCCAGCAGCCTCCAGGAGAACACTGAAGCTTTCTTT. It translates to CASSLQENTEAFF.

CDR3 bases: TGTGCCAGCAGCCTCCTGGGCCGTCCCCTCCACTTT. This codes for CASSLLGRPLHF. The rearrangement uses TRBV27 and TRBJ1-6; D gene unclear. CDR1 is MNHEY and CDR2 is SMNVEV in the germline V gene (reference sequence). V was cut by 6 bases and J by 13 bases, with 13 bases left in between. There are 12 residues in the CDR3.

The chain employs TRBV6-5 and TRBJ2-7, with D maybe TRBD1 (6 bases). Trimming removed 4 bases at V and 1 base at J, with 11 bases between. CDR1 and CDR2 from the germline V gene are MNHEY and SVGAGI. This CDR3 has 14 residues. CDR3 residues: CASSLGQGSYEQYF. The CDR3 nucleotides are TGTGCCAGCAGTTTGGGGCAGGGGTCCTACGAGCAGTACTTC.

The chain's CDR3 is CAWSVLHQPQHF. CDR3 nucleotide sequence: TGTGCCTGGAGTGTACTACATCAGCCCCAGCATTTT. The chain has TRBV30 and TRBJ1-5; no definite D call. CDR1 and CDR2 from the germline V gene are GTSNPN and SVGIG (reference sequence). Trimming took off 0 bases at V and 5 bases at J, with 5 bases between the two ends. The CDR3 is 12 residues long. The full variable domain, with the rest looked up from reference TRBV30 and TRBJ1-5, is SQTIHQWPATLVQPVGSPLSLECTVEGTSNPNLYWYRQAAGRGLQLLFYSVGIGQISSEVPQNLSASRPQDRQFILSSKKLLLSDSGFYLCAWSVLHQPQHFGDGTRLSIL.

Here the CDR3 reads CASSQGSGRGQETQYF. The DNA for the CDR3 is TGCGCCAGCAGCCAAGGGTCCGGCAGGGGACAAGAGACCCAGTACTTC. The chain couples TRBV4-1 to TRBJ2-5, with D possibly matching TRBD1 (6 bases). The CDR3 covers 16 residues. Germline V gene data show CDR1 as MGHRA and CDR2 as YSYEKL. V shed 1 base and J shed 2 bases, with 14 bases lying between them.

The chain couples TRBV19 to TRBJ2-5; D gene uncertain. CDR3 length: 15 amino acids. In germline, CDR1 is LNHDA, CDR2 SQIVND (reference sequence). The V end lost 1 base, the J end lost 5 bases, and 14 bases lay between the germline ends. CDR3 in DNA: TGTGCCAGTAGTATAGTAGGAGCGCCCGGGGAGACCCAGTACTTC. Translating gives CASSIVGAPGETQYF.